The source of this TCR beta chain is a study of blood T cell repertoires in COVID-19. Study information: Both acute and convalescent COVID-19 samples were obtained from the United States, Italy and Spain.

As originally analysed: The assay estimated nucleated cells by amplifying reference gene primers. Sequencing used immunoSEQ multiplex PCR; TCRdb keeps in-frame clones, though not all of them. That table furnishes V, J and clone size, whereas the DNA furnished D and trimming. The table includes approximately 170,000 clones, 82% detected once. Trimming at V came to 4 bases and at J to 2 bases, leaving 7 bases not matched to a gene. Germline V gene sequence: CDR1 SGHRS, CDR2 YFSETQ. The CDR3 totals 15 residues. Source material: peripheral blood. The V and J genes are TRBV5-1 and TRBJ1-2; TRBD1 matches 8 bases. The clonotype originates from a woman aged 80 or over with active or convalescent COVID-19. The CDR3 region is CASSTGTGSNYGYTF. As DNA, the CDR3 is TGCGCCAGCAGCACAGGGACAGGAAGCAACTATGGCTACACCTTC. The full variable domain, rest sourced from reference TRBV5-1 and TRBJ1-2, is KAGVTQTPRYLIKTRGQQVTLSCSPISGHRSVSWYQQTPGQGLQFLFEYFSETQRNKGNFPGRFSGRQFSNSRSEMNVSTLELGDSALYLCASSTGTGSNYGYTFGSGTRLTVV.